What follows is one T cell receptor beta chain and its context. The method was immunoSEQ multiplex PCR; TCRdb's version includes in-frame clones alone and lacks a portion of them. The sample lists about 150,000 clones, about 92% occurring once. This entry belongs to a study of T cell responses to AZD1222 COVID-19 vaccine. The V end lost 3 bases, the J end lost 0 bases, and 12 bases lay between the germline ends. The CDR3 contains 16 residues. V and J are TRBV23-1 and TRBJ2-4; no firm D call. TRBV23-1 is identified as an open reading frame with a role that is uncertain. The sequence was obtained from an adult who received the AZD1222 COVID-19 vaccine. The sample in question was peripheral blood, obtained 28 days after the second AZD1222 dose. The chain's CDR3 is CASSHSDSLAKNIQYF. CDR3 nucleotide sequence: TGCGCCAGCAGTCACTCAGATTCTCTAGCCAAAAACATTCAGTACTTC.